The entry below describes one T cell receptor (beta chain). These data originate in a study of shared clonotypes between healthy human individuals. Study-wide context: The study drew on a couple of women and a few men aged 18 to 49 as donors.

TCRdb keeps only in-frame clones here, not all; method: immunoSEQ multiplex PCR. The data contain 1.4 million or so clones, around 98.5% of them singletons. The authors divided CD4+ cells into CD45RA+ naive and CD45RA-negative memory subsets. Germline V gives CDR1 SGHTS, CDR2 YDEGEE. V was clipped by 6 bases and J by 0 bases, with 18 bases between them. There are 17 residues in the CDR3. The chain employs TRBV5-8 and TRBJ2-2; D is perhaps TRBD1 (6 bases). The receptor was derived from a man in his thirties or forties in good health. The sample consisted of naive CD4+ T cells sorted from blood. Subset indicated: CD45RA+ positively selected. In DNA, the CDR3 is TGTGCCAGCACCTACAGGGATAAAGGACCGAACACCGGGGAGCTGTTTTTT. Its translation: CASTYRDKGPNTGELFF.